Listed here are 15 T cell receptor beta chains from one sample, sequenced in a study of blood T cell repertoires in COVID-19. Produced via immunoSEQ multiplex PCR; TCRdb's table is partial and in-frame only. Of hundreds of thousands of clones in the sample, roughly 85% were seen once. Material for sequencing was peripheral blood. The receptor set was obtained from a woman aged 45-65 years who had recovered from COVID-19.

This rearrangement joins TRBV2 to TRBJ2-3; TRBD2 might be the D (6 bases). The CDR3 has 14 amino acids. Trimming removed 4 bases from V and 4 bases from J, with 12 bases in between. Germline CDR1 is SNHLY and CDR2 is FYNNEI. The CDR3 here is CASSGTPGADTQYF. CDR3 nucleotide sequence: TGTGCCAGCAGTGGCACACCGGGGGCAGATACGCAGTATTTT.

V gene TRBV28 combines with J gene TRBJ1-2; D is uncertain. The CDR3 is 12 amino acids. V was shortened by 2 bases and J by 2 bases, with 3 bases between the two germline ends. Germline loops: CDR1 MDHEN, CDR2 SYDVKM. CDR3 region: CASSLLNYGYTF. CDR3 sequence (DNA): TGTGCCAGCAGTTTACTCAACTATGGCTACACCTTC.

The sample holds a few counts of this clone. The chain employs TRBV5-1 and TRBJ1-1; a possible D gene is TRBD1 (5 bases). The CDR3 consists of 15 residues. V was pared by 0 bases and J by 4 bases, with 13 bases between. Germline CDR1 SGHRS, CDR2 YFSETQ. CDR3 region: CASSLEIRASTEAFF. The DNA for the CDR3 is TGCGCCAGCAGCTTGGAAATCAGGGCCAGCACTGAAGCTTTCTTT.

J is TRBJ2-5 and V is TRBV30; unclear D gene. In germline, CDR1 is GTSNPN, CDR2 SVGIG (reference sequence). Trimming took 0 bases from V and 4 from J, leaving 9 bases between them. This CDR3 is built from 13 residues. The CDR3: CAWSVPGPETQYF. As DNA, the CDR3 is TGTGCCTGGAGTGTACCTGGGCCAGAGACCCAGTACTTC.

The gene calls are TRBV4-1 and TRBJ1-2; D remains unclear. Trimming removed 0 bases at V and 7 bases at J, with 6 bases between. Germline V CDR1 and CDR2: MGHRA, YSYEKL. The CDR3 is made up of 12 amino acids. CDR3: CASSQELGGYTF. As DNA, the CDR3 is TGCGCCAGCAGCCAAGAGCTCGGTGGCTACACCTTC.

The chain employs TRBV15 and TRBJ2-1; 9 bases are shared with TRBD2. The CDR3 runs to 14 residues. CDR1 is LNHNV, CDR2 YYDKDF, per germline (reference sequence). Losses at the gene ends were 5 bases for V and 6 bases for J; bases not matched to a gene: 5. Here the CDR3 reads CATSFGTSPNEQFF. In DNA form, the CDR3 reads TGTGCCACCAGCTTCGGGACTAGCCCCAATGAGCAGTTCTTC.

The chain joins TRBV10-3 to TRBJ1-4, with TRBD1 as a possible D gene (6 bases). Trimming left V 5 bases short and J 8 bases short, with 18 bases between. This CDR3 spans 15 amino acids. CDR1 and CDR2 (germline): ENHRY, SYGVKD. CDR3 in amino acids: CAISTEQGTGEKLFF. The CDR3 coding sequence is TGTGCCATCAGTACTGAACAGGGTACCGGGGAAAAACTGTTTTTT.

The genes are TRBV10-3 and TRBJ2-5, with TRBD1 matching 10 bases. This CDR3 contains 17 residues. Trimming at V came to 0 bases and at J to 7 bases, leaving 11 bases not matched to a gene. The V gene's germline CDR1 is ENHRY and CDR2 SYGVKD. For the CDR3, the DNA is TGTGCCATCAGTGAGTCGCAAGGGACAGGGGACCCCCGGACCCAGTACTTC. Amino acids: CAISESQGTGDPRTQYF.

This chain joins TRBV7-9 and TRBJ1-1; D uncertain. This CDR3 is built from 13 residues. V lost 4 bases and J 1 base, leaving 7 bases between the germline ends. CDR1 and CDR2 (germline): SEHNR, FQNEAQ (reference sequence). CDR3 in DNA: TGTGCCAGCAGCTACAGTGAGAACACTGAAGCTTTCTTT. Encoded protein: CASSYSENTEAFF.

The V call is TRBV19, the J call TRBJ2-7, with D maybe TRBD1 (6 bases). The CDR3 has 14 amino acids. CDR1 and CDR2 from the germline V gene are LNHDA and SQIVND (reference sequence). Trimming left V 3 bases short and J 2 bases short, with 11 bases between. CDR3 DNA: TGTGCCAGTAGTATTTCGGGGACAACCTACGAGCAGTACTTC. Translating it yields CASSISGTTYEQYF.

The J gene is TRBJ1-4, the V gene TRBV7-2, with D perhaps TRBD1 (6 bases). The CDR3 sequence is 17 residues long. The germline V gene has CDR1 SGHTA and CDR2 FQGNSA. V was cut by 1 base and J by 0 bases, with 12 bases left in between. The CDR3 DNA reads TGTGCCAGCAGCTTAGGCAGGGGAGCCCCAACTAATGAAAAACTGTTTTTT. This codes for CASSLGRGAPTNEKLFF.

V is TRBV19 and J is TRBJ2-7; TRBD1 is a possible D gene (7 bases). CDR1 and CDR2 from the germline V gene are LNHDA and SQIVND (reference sequence). The V and J ends lost 1 base and 2 bases respectively, with 9 bases between them. CDR3 size: 14 residues. CDR3 region: CASSIAGGTYEQYF. The CDR3 DNA reads as TGTGCCAGTAGTATAGCAGGGGGGACCTACGAGCAGTACTTC.

The chain has TRBV11-2 and TRBJ2-1; TRBD2 matches at 8 bases. Germline CDR1 reads SGHAT; CDR2 reads FQNNGV. The CDR3 sequence is 17 residues long. V trimming: 5 bases; J trimming: 3 bases; junction bases outside the gene matches: 12. CDR3: CASSLIRASGFYNEQFF. In nucleotides, the CDR3 is TGTGCCAGCAGCCTAATCCGGGCTAGCGGGTTCTACAATGAGCAGTTCTTC.

V and J are TRBV25-1 and TRBJ2-3; TRBD1 might be the D (6 bases). This CDR3 region has 16 residues. Trimming removed 6 bases at V and 2 bases at J, with 18 bases between. From germline, CDR1 is MGHDK and CDR2 SYGVNS. This CDR3 is CASRGGRQGPTDTQYF. The CDR3 coding sequence is TGTGCCAGCAGGGGCGGTAGGCAGGGGCCCACAGATACGCAGTATTTT.

V is TRBV12-3 or TRBV12-4 and J is TRBJ1-1, with 7 bases fitting TRBD1. V shed 9 bases, J shed 1 base, and the junction held 5 bases outside the gene matches. The CDR3 covers 13 residues. The chain's CDR3 is CASRYRGNTEAFF. The CDR3 region has the DNA TGTGCCAGTCGTTACAGGGGGAACACTGAAGCTTTCTTT.